Given below is one TCR beta chain in context. The antigen is undetermined. Sample time point: week 23, last vaccination. Every vaccination contained 300 ug of the mutant IDH1 20-mer peptide and was paired with topical imiquimod. Tumors from donors were new WHO grade 3 or 4 IDH1-mutant astrocytomas with ATRX loss. Losses at the gene ends were 6 bases for V and 5 bases for J; bases not matched to a gene: 8. The CDR3 length is 14 residues. Germline CDR1 reads MNHEY; CDR2 reads SVGAGI. TCRdb keeps only in-frame clones here, not all; method: immunoSEQ multiplex PCR. The sample contains approximately 82,000 clones, around 85% of which appear only once. The sample originates from a study of a mutant IDH1 vaccine in newly diagnosed glioma.

The receptor was derived from a woman aged 45 to 65 with glioma. Here the sequenced sample was PBMCs, taken from a glioma patient whose treatment included an IDH1 peptide vaccine. The chain employs TRBV6-5 and TRBJ2-5; 8 nucleotides align to TRBD1. For the CDR3, the DNA is TGTGCCAGCAGATGGGACAGGACGATGGAGACCCAGTACTTC. Translated, it gives CASRWDRTMETQYF.